The entry that follows covers one T cell receptor (beta chain) sequence. Its target is unknown. At one end, the junction sequence differs from germline, possibly due to a read error. This CDR3 has 13 residues. The sample originates from a study of early T cells in non-severe SARS-CoV-2 infection. Overall study findings and caveats: Matches to VDJdb favored anti-spike CD8 responses and missed private and CD4 specificities.

The library protocol tagged individual cDNA molecules with unique molecular identifiers. TCRdb reanalysed the 5' RACE reads using MiXCR and keeps one entry per CDR3 protein. In the table there are some 61,000 distinct CDR3 sequences, 9.3% of which are singletons. The chain is built from TRBV12-3 or TRBV12-4 and TRBJ2-5; 8 positions agree with TRBD2. This TCR was recovered from an adult who was a healthcare worker with PCR-confirmed SARS-CoV-2 infection or an uninfected control (not recorded which). The sample taken for sequencing was whole blood. CDR3: CASSPTTGTRKIF. In DNA, the CDR3 is TGTGCCAGCAGCCCGACCACCGGGACTAGGAAAATCTTC.